These 16 T cell receptor beta chains originate from one sample sequenced in a study of blood T cell repertoires in COVID-19. The table came from immunoSEQ multiplex PCR; TCRdb's copy has only in-frame clones and leaves some out. The sample contains tens of thousands of clones, more than 75% of which appear only once. The sequenced sample consisted of peripheral blood. All receptors come from a woman aged 55-69 years with acute or convalescent COVID-19.

This chain joins TRBV28 and TRBJ2-7, with TRBD2 matching 11 bases. Losses at the gene ends were 1 base for V and 0 bases for J; bases not matched to a gene: 2. Germline V CDR1 and CDR2: MDHEN, SYDVKM. The CDR3 contains 16 residues. The DNA for the CDR3 is TGTGCCAGCAGTTTATTGGGGACTAGCGGCTCCTACGAGCAGTACTTC. It codes for CASSLLGTSGSYEQYF.

The gene calls are TRBV12-3 or TRBV12-4 and TRBJ1-4; tentative D call: TRBD1 (5 bases). This CDR3 is built from 12 residues. The ends were cut back, 8 bases at V and 14 bases at J, with 18 bases in the middle. CDR3 residues: CASRDDRDFLFF. The CDR3 DNA reads TGTGCCAGCCGTGACGACCGGGACTTTCTGTTTTTT.

This chain joins TRBV28 and TRBJ1-2; a weak D match, TRBD1 (5 bases). Germline values: CDR1 MDHEN, CDR2 SYDVKM. Trimming stripped 6 bases from V and 3 bases from J, with 14 bases between. The CDR3 runs 14 residues. Here the CDR3 reads CASSSGDRYYGYTF. CDR3 nucleotide sequence: TGTGCCAGCAGCTCCGGCGACAGATACTATGGCTACACCTTC.

CDR3 amino acids: CASSSGHVEQFF. CDR3 in DNA: TGTGCCAGCAGCTCGGGACATGTTGAGCAGTTCTTC. The chain employs TRBV5-4 and TRBJ2-1; D possibly corresponds to TRBD1 (6 bases). The CDR3 totals 12 residues. Germline CDR1 reads SGHNT; CDR2 reads YYREEE (reference sequence). The V end lost 3 bases, the J end lost 9 bases, and 10 bases lay between the germline ends. The full variable domain, its missing parts supplied by reference TRBV5-4 and TRBJ2-1, is ETGVTQSPTHLIKTRGQQVTLRCSSQSGHNTVSWYQQALGQGPQFIFQYYREEENGRGNFPPRFSGLQFPNYSSELNVNALELDDSALYLCASSSGHVEQFFGPGTRLTVL.

This rearrangement joins TRBV25-1 to TRBJ2-7; 9 nucleotides line up with TRBD2. Germline V lookup: CDR1 MGHDK, CDR2 SYGVNS. With 5 bases clipped from V and 3 bases from J, the junction kept 11 bases outside the gene matches. The CDR3 is made up of 16 amino acids. Written as DNA, the CDR3 is TGTGCCAGCAGTCGCCTTGCGGGGGGGCCCGACTACGAGCAGTACTTC. Translation: CASSRLAGGPDYEQYF.

Regarding this clone: One end of the junction fails to match germline, which may point to a read error. V gene TRBV28 combines with J gene TRBJ1-4; TRBD1 might be the D (5 bases). This CDR3 spans 12 amino acids. The germline V gene has CDR1 MDHEN and CDR2 SYDVKM. In nucleotides, the CDR3 is TGTGCCAGCATGGACGGGAGGGGCAACCCCAATTGG. This translates into CASMDGRGNPNW. The full variable domain, with the rest looked up from reference TRBV28 and TRBJ1-4, is DVKVTQSSRYLVKRTGEKVFLECVQDMDHENMFWYRQDPGLGLRLIYFSYDVKMKEKGDIPEGYSVSREKKERFSLILESASTNQTSMYLCASMDGRGNPNWGSGTQLSVL.

The V gene is TRBV7-9, the J gene TRBJ2-5; 10 positions match TRBD1. Germline CDR1 reads SEHNR; CDR2 reads FQNEAQ (reference sequence). This CDR3 is built from 14 residues. Trimming cost V 5 bases and J 3 bases; bases outside gene matches: 3. CDR3 residues: CASSRTGGEETQYF. The CDR3 DNA follows: TGTGCCAGCAGCCGGACAGGGGGGGAAGAGACCCAGTACTTC.

This chain uses TRBV30 with TRBJ1-2; no clear D. Germline V gene sequence: CDR1 GTSNPN, CDR2 SVGIG (reference sequence). CDR3 size: 13 residues. V dropped 0 bases and J dropped 8 bases, with 13 bases sitting between them. This CDR3 reads CAWSVKRTGGYTF. The DNA of the CDR3 is TGTGCCTGGAGTGTAAAACGGACTGGGGGCTACACCTTC.

This chain links TRBV11-2 with TRBJ2-1, with a tentative D call TRBD1 (6 bases). The ends were cut back, 4 bases at V and 5 bases at J, with 21 bases in the middle. This CDR3 has 17 residues. Germline values: CDR1 SGHAT, CDR2 FQNNGV. In DNA, the CDR3 is TGTGCCAGCAGCTATAGAACCGGGACAAGGATCAACAATGAGCAGTTCTTC. Translating gives CASSYRTGTRINNEQFF.

The chain carries TRBV5-1 and TRBJ2-1, with 8 bases that match TRBD2. CDR3 length equals 16 residues. V shed 5 bases, J shed 0 bases, and the junction held 7 bases outside the gene matches. Germline loops: CDR1 SGHRS, CDR2 YFSETQ. For the CDR3, the DNA is TGCGCCAGCAGGCTAGCGGGCACAAGCTCCTACAATGAGCAGTTCTTC. Amino acid sequence: CASRLAGTSSYNEQFF.

The gene calls are TRBV11-2 and TRBJ1-2; 9 bases agree with TRBD1. CDR1 is SGHAT, CDR2 FQNNGV, per germline. The CDR3 totals 13 residues. Trimming removed 4 bases from V and 5 bases from J; junction bases left unmatched: 2. DNA for the CDR3: TGTGCCAGCAGCTCAGACAGGGGGTATGGCTACACCTTC. This translates into CASSSDRGYGYTF. The full variable domain, rest sourced from reference TRBV11-2 and TRBJ1-2, is EAGVAQSPRYKIIEKRQSVAFWCNPISGHATLYWYQQILGQGPKLLIQFQNNGVVDDSQLPKDRFSAERLKGVDSTLKIQPAKLEDSAVYLCASSSDRGYGYTFGSGTRLTVV.

With respect to this clone: At one boundary the junction diverges from the germline segment, which might be a read error. The chain has TRBV6-6 and TRBJ2-7; 11 nucleotides agree with TRBD2. CDR1 and CDR2 (germline): MNHNY, SVGAGI (reference sequence). The CDR3 totals 14 residues. CDR3 nucleotides: TGCTACTATAGCGGGAGGGCCGGGTGTAACGAGCAGTACTTC. It is translated as CYYSGRAGCNEQYF.

The chain uses TRBV7-9 and TRBJ1-3, with D hard to call. V was trimmed by 3 bases and J by 2 bases, leaving 23 bases between them. CDR1 SEHNR and CDR2 FQNEAQ come from the germline V gene (reference sequence). This CDR3 comprises 19 residues. The CDR3 DNA reads TGTGCCAGCAGCTTCACAGCCGTCGGCAGCGGAGTTCCTGGAAACACCATATATTTT. Translated, it gives CASSFTAVGSGVPGNTIYF.

This chain links TRBV10-3 with TRBJ1-6; 7 bases align to TRBD1. V gave up 0 bases and J gave up 11 bases; unmatched junction bases: 7. The CDR3 has 15 residues. The germline gives CDR1 ENHRY, CDR2 SYGVKD. CDR3 in amino acids: CAISESTGNETPLHF. CDR3 DNA sequence: TGTGCCATCAGTGAGTCGACAGGGAATGAGACACCCCTCCACTTT.

This chain uses TRBV18 with TRBJ2-3, with D perhaps matching TRBD2 (6 bases). With 4 bases removed from V and 5 bases from J, the gap between germline ends came to 19 bases. The germline CDR1 and CDR2 sequences are KGHSH and LQKENI. CDR3 length: 16 residues. Written as DNA, the CDR3 is TGTGCCAGCTCACGTAGGGCGGGGAGTTCGATAGATACGCAGTATTTT. This encodes CASSRRAGSSIDTQYF.

This chain joins TRBV28 and TRBJ2-7; 10 nucleotides match TRBD2. Trimming cost V 3 bases and J 4 bases; bases outside gene matches: 6. The germline V gene encodes CDR1 MDHEN and CDR2 SYDVKM. This CDR3 is 15 amino acids long. CDR3 sequence (DNA): TGTGCCAGCAGTTTGGCAACTAGCGGGGTGTACGAGCAGTACTTC. It specifies CASSLATSGVYEQYF.